This TCR beta chain originates from a study of blood T cell repertoires in COVID-19. Clones were read by immunoSEQ multiplex PCR, and TCRdb kept only the in-frame ones, dropping some. The table includes tens of thousands of clones, 81% detected once. The CDR3 has 16 amino acids. CDR1 MDHEN and CDR2 SYDVKM come from the germline V gene. V lost 7 bases to trimming and J lost 1 base, with 17 bases between them. This clone was counted only a few times. Sequences were obtained from peripheral blood. The origin of this receptor is a man older than 75 with acute or convalescent COVID-19. The rearrangement links TRBV28 to TRBJ1-5; unclear D gene. The CDR3 here is CASNQVGSPSNQPQHF. CDR3 nucleotide sequence: TGTGCCAGCAACCAAGTCGGGTCTCCGAGCAATCAGCCCCAGCATTTT.